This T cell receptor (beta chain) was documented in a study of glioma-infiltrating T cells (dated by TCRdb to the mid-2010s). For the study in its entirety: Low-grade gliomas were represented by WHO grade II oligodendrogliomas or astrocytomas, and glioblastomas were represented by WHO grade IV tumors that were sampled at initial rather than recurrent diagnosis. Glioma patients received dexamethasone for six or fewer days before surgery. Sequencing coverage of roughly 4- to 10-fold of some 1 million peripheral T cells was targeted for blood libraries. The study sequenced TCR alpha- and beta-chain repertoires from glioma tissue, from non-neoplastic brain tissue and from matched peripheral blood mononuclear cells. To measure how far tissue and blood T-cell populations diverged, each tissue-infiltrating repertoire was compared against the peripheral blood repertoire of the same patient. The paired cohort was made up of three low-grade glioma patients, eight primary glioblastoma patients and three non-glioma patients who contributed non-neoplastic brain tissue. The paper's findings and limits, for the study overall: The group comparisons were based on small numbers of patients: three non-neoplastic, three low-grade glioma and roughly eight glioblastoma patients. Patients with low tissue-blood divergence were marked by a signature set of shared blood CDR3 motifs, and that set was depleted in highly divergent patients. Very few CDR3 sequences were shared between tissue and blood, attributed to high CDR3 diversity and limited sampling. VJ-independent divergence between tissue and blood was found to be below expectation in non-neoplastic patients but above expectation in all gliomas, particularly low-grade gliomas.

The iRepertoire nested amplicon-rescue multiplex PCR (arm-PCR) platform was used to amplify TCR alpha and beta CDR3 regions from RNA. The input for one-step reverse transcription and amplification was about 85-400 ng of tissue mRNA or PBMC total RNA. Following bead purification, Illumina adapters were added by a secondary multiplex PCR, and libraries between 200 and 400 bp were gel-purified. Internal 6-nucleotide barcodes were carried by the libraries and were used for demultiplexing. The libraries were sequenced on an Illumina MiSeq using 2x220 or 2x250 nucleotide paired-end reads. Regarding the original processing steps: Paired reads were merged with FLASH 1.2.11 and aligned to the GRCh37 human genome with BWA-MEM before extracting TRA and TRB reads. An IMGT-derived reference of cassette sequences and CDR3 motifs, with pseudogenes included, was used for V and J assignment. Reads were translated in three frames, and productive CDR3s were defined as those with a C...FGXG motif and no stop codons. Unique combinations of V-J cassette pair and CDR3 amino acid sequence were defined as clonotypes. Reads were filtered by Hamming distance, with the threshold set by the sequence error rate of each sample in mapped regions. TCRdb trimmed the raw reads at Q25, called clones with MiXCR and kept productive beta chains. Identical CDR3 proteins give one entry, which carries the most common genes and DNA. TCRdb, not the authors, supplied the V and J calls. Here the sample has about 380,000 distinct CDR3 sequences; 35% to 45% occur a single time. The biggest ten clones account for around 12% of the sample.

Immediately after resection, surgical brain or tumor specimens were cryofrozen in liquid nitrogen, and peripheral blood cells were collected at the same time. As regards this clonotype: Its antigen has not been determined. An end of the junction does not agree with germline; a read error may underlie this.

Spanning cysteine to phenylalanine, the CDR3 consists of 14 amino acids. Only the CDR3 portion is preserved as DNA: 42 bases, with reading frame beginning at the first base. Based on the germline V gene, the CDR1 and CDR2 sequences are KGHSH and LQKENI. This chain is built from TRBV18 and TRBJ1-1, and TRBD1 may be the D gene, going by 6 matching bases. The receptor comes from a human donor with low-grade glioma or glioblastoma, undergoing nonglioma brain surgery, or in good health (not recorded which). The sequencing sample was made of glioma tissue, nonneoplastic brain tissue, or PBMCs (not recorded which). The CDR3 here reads CAISSQGESTEAFF. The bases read TGTGCCATCTCATCACAGGGAGAGAGCACTGAAGCTTTCTTT.